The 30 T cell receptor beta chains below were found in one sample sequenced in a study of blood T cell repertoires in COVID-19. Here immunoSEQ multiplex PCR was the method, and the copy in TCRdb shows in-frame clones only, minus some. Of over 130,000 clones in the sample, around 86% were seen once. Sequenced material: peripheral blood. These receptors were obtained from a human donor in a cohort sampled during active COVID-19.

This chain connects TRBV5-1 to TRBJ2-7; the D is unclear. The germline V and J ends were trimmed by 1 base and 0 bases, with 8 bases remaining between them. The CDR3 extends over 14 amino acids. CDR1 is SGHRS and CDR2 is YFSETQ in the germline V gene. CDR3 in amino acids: CASSLSPSSYEQYF. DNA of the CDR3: TGCGCCAGCAGCTTGTCCCCTAGCTCCTACGAGCAGTACTTC. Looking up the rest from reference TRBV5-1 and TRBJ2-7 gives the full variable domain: KAGVTQTPRYLIKTRGQQVTLSCSPISGHRSVSWYQQTPGQGLQFLFEYFSETQRNKGNFPGRFSGRQFSNSRSEMNVSTLELGDSALYLCASSLSPSSYEQYFGPGTRLTVT.

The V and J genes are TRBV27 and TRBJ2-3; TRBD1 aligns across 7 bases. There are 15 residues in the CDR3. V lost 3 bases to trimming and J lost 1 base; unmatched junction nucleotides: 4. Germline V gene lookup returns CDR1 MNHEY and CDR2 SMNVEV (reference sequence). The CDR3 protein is CASSFRGLGTDTQYF. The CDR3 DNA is TGTGCCAGCAGTTTTAGGGGGCTGGGCACAGATACGCAGTATTTT.

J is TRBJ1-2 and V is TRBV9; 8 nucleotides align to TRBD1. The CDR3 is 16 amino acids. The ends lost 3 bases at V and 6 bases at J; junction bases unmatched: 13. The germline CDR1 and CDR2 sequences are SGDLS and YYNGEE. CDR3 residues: CASSADFGTGWDGYTF. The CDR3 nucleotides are TGTGCCAGCAGCGCAGACTTCGGGACAGGATGGGATGGCTACACCTTC. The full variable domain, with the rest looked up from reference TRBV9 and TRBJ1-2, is DSGVTQTPKHLITATGQRVTLRCSPRSGDLSVYWYQQSLDQGLQFLIQYYNGEERAKGNILERFSAQQFPDLHSELNLSSLELGDSALYFCASSADFGTGWDGYTFGSGTRLTVV.

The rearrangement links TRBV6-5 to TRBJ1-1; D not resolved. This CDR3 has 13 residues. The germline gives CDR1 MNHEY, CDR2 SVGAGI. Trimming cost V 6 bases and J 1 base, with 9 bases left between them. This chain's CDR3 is CASRDEGNTEAFF. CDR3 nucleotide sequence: TGTGCCAGCAGGGATGAGGGGAACACTGAAGCTTTCTTT.

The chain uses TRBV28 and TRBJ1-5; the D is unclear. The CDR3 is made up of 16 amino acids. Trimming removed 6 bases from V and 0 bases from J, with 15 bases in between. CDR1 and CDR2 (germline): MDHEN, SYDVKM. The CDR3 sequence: CASSLRPGNSNQPQHF. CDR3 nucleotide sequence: TGTGCCAGCAGCTTAAGGCCAGGCAATAGCAATCAGCCCCAGCATTTT.

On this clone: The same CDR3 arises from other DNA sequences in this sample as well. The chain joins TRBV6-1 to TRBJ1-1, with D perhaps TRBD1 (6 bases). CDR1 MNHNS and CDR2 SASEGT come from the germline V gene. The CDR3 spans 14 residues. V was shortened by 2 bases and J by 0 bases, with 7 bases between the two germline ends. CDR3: CASSEQGLNTEAFF. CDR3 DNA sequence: TGTGCCAGCAGTGAACAGGGGCTGAACACTGAAGCTTTCTTT.

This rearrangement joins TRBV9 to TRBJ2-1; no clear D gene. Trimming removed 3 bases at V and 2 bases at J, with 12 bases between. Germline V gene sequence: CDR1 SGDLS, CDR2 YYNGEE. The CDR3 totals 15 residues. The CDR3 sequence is CASSAPERTYNEQFF. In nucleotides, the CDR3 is TGTGCCAGCAGCGCCCCAGAGAGGACCTACAATGAGCAGTTCTTC.

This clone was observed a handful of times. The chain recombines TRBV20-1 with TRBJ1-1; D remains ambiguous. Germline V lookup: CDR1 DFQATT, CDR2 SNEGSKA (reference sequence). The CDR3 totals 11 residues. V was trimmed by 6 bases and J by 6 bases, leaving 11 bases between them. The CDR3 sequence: CSARKQAEAFF. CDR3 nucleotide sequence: TGCAGTGCAAGAAAGCAAGCTGAAGCTTTCTTT.

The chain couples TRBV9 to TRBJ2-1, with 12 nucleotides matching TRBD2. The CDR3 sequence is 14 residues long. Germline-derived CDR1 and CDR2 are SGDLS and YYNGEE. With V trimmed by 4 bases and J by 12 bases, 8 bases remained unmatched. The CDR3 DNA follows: TGTGCCAGCAGCCCGCAGACTAGCGGGGGTATGCAGTTCTTC. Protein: CASSPQTSGGMQFF.

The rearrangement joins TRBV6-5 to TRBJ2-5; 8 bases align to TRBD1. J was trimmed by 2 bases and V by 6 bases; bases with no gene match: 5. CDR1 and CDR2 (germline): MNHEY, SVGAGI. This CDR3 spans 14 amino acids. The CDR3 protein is CASSPGTGQETQYF. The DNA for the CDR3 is TGTGCCAGCAGCCCAGGGACAGGTCAAGAGACCCAGTACTTC.

The CDR3 sequence: CASSLEAWQGGGNTIYF. CDR3 in DNA: TGTGCCAGCAGCTTGGAAGCTTGGCAGGGGGGAGGAAACACCATATATTTT. The chain carries TRBV5-5 and TRBJ1-3; 7 nucleotides line up with TRBD1. The CDR3 consists of 17 residues. Germline trimming cut 0 bases from V and 4 bases from J; bases unmatched to any gene: 10. CDR1 and CDR2 from the germline V gene are SGHKS and YYEKEE (reference sequence). The full variable domain, in which reference TRBV5-5 and TRBJ1-3 provide the parts outside the CDR3, is DAGVTQSPTHLIKTRGQQVTLRCSPISGHKSVSWYQQVLGQGPQFIFQYYEKEERGRGNFPDRFSARQFPNYSSELNVNALLLGDSALYLCASSLEAWQGGGNTIYFGEGSWLTVV.

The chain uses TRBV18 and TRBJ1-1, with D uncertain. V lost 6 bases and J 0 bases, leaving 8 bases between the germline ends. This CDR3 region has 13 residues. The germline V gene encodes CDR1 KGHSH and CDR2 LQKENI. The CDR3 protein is CASSDGMNTEAFF. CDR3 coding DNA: TGTGCCAGCTCGGACGGGATGAACACTGAAGCTTTCTTT. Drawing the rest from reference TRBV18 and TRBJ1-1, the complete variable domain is NAGVMQNPRHLVRRRGQEARLRCSPMKGHSHVYWYRQLPEEGLKFMVYLQKENIIDESGMPKERFSAEFPKEGPSILRIQQVVRGDSAAYFCASSDGMNTEAFFGQGTRLTVV.

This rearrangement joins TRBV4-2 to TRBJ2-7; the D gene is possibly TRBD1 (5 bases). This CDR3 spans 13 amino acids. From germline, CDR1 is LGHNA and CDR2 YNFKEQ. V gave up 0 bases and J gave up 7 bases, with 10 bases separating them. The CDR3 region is CASSQDGAREQYF. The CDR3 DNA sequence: TGTGCCAGCAGCCAAGATGGGGCGCGGGAGCAGTACTTC.

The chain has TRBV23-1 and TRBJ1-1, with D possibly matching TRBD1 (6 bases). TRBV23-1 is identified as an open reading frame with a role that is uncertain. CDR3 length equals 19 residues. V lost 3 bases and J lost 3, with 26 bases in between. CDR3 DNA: TGCGCCAGCAGTCACCTCCCCCACACAGGGAACTCCTCGGACACTGAAGCTTTCTTT. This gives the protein CASSHLPHTGNSSDTEAFF.

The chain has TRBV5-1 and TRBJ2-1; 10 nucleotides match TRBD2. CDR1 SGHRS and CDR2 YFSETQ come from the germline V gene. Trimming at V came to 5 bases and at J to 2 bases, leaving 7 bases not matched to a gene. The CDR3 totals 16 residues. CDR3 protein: CASSSLAGEPYNEQFF. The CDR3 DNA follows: TGCGCCAGCAGTTCCCTAGCGGGAGAACCCTACAATGAGCAGTTCTTC. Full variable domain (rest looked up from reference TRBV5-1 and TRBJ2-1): KAGVTQTPRYLIKTRGQQVTLSCSPISGHRSVSWYQQTPGQGLQFLFEYFSETQRNKGNFPGRFSGRQFSNSRSEMNVSTLELGDSALYLCASSSLAGEPYNEQFFGPGTRLTVL.

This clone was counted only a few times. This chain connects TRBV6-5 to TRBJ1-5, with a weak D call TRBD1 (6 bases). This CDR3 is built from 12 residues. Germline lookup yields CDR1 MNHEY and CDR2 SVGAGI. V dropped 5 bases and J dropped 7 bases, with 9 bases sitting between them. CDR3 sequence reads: CASSPGDQPQHF. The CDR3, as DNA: TGTGCCAGCAGTCCAGGGGACCAGCCCCAGCATTTT.

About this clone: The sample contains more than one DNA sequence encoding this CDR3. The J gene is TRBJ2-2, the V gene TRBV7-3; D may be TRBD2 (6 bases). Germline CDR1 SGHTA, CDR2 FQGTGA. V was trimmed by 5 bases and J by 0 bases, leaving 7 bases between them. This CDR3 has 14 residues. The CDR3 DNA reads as TGTGCCAGCAGCCGGGGGTCGAACACCGGGGAGCTGTTTTTT. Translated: CASSRGSNTGELFF.

The CDR3 bases are TGTGCCAGTAGTTTGGCTAGCGGATGGGGCACCGGGGAGCTGTTTTTT. Its protein product is CASSLASGWGTGELFF. This chain connects TRBV19 to TRBJ2-2; 7 bases agree with TRBD2. CDR3 length equals 16 residues. V shed 5 bases and J 4 bases; nucleotides not matched to a gene: 10. The germline CDR1 and CDR2 sequences are LNHDA and SQIVND (reference sequence). Supplemented by reference TRBV19 and TRBJ2-2, the full variable domain reads DGGITQSPKYLFRKEGQNVTLSCEQNLNHDAMYWYRQDPGQGLRLIYYSQIVNDFQKGDIAEGYSVSREKKESFPLTVTSAQKNPTAFYLCASSLASGWGTGELFFGEGSRLTVL.

CDR3: CASRQTASTGELFF. The DNA for the CDR3 is TGTGCCAGCAGGCAGACAGCCTCCACCGGGGAGCTGTTTTTT. J is TRBJ2-2 and V is TRBV11-3, with D perhaps matching TRBD1 (5 bases). The V gene lost 6 bases and the J gene lost 4 bases, with 12 bases spanning the gap. Germline V CDR1 and CDR2: SGHNT, YENEEA. The CDR3 is 14 residues long.

The CDR3 DNA follows: TGCAGCGTGGATAGACAGAAGAACACTGAAGCTTTCTTT. Translated, it gives CSVDRQKNTEAFF. This chain uses TRBV29-1 with TRBJ1-1; D possibly corresponds to TRBD1 (5 bases). Germline CDR1 and CDR2: SQVTM and ANQGSEA. This CDR3 region has 13 residues. The ends were cut back, 6 bases at V and 1 base at J, with 12 bases in the middle.

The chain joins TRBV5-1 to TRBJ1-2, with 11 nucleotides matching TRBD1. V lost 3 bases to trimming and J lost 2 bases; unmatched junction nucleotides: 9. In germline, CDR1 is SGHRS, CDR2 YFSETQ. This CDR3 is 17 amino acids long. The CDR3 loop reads CASSSFRDRGANYGYTF. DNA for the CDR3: TGCGCCAGCAGCTCTTTCCGGGACAGGGGGGCGAACTATGGCTACACCTTC.

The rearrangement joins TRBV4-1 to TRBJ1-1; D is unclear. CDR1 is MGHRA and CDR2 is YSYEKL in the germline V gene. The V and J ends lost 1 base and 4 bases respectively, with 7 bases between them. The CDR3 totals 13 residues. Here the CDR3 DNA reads TGCGCCAGCAGCCAAGCTCAGGCCACTGAAGCTTTCTTT. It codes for CASSQAQATEAFF.

CDR3 DNA sequence: TGTGCCAGCTCACTAACTAGCGTATCCCAAGAGACCCAGTACTTC. Translating gives CASSLTSVSQETQYF. This chain links TRBV18 with TRBJ2-5, with 7 bases matching TRBD2. CDR1 is KGHSH and CDR2 is LQKENI in the germline V gene. This CDR3 comprises 15 residues. The J segment lost 1 base and the V segment lost 4 bases, leaving 6 bases of the junction unmatched.

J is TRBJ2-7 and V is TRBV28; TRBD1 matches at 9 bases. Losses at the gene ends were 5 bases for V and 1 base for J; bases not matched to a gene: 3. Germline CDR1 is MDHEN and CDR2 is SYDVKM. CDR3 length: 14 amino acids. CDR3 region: CASSGTGISYEQYF. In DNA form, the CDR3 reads TGTGCCAGCAGTGGGACAGGGATTTCCTACGAGCAGTACTTC.

The DNA for the CDR3 is TGTGCCAGCAGCCCCGGACTAGCGGGAGTTGTTGGCACCGGGGAGCTGTTTTTT. Protein: CASSPGLAGVVGTGELFF. The chain is built from TRBV6-2 or TRBV6-3 and TRBJ2-2, with 13 bases lining up with TRBD2. V shed 6 bases and J 4 bases; nucleotides not matched to a gene: 11. The germline gives CDR1 MNHEY, CDR2 SVGEGT. The CDR3 has 18 residues.

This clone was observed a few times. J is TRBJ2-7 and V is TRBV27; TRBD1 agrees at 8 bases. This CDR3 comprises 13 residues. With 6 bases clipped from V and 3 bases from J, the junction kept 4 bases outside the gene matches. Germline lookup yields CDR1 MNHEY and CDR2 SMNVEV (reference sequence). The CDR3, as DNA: TGTGCCAGCAGCCCGGACAGGGTCTACGAGCAGTACTTC. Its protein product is CASSPDRVYEQYF.

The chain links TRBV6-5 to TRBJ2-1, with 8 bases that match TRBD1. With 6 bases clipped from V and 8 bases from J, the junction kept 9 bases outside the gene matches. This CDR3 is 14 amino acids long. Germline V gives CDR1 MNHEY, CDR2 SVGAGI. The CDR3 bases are TGTGCCAGCAGCCATATGTACAGGGGGTATGAGCAGTTCTTC. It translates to CASSHMYRGYEQFF.

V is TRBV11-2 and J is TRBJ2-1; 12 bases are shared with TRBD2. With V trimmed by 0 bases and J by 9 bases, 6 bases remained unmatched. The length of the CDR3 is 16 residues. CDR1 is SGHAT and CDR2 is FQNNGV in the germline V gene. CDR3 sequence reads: CASSLDGLAGRGEQFF. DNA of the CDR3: TGTGCCAGCAGCTTAGATGGACTAGCGGGACGCGGTGAGCAGTTCTTC.

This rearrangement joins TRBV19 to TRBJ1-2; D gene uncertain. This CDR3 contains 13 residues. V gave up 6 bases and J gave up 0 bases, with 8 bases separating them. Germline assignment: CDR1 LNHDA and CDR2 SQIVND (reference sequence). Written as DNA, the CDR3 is TGTGCCAGTAGGAGGGAAGCTAACTATGGCTACACCTTC. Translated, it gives CASRREANYGYTF.

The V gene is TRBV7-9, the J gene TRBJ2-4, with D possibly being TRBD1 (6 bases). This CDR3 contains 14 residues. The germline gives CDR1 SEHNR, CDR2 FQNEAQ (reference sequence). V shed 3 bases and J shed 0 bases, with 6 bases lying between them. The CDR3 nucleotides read TGTGCCAGCAGCTTCAGGGGAGCCAAAAACATTCAGTACTTC. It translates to CASSFRGAKNIQYF.